This TCR beta chain appears in the sequencing data of a study of blood T cell repertoires in COVID-19. Background on the study: The study drew acute and convalescent COVID-19 samples from the United States, Italy and Spain.

As processed by the authors: The authors estimated nucleated cell counts from reference gene primer amplification. Sequencing used immunoSEQ multiplex PCR; TCRdb keeps in-frame clones, though not all of them. V, J and clone size were drawn from that table, and D and trimming were deduced from the DNA. The sample gives approximately 140,000 clones, about nine tenths of which show up once; roughly 2% is in the top ten. CDR1 SGHNT and CDR2 YENEEA come from the germline V gene. V lost 5 bases to trimming and J lost 13 bases; unmatched junction nucleotides: 11. This CDR3 contains 14 residues. This clonotype was sampled from a human donor in a cohort sampled during active COVID-19. V and J are TRBV11-3 and TRBJ2-1, with 10 bases identical to TRBD2. The sequenced material came from peripheral blood. This CDR3 is CASSTGSGGATQFF. The CDR3 region has the DNA TGTGCCAGCAGCACTGGGAGCGGGGGGGCTACTCAGTTCTTC.